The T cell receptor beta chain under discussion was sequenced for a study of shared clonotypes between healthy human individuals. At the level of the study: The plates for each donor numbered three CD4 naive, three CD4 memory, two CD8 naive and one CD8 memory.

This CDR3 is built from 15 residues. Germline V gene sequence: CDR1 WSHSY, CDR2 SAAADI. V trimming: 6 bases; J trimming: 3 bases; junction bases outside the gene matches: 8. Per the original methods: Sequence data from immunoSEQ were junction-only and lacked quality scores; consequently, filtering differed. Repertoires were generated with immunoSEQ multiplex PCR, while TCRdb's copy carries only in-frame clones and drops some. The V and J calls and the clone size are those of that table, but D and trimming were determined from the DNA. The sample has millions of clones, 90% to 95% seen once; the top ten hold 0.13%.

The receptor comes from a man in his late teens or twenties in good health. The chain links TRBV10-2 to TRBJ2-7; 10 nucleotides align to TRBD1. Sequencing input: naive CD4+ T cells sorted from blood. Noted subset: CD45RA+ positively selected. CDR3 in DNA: TGCGCCAGCAGGGATACCGGGACAGGGGACTACGAGCAGTACTTC. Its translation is CASRDTGTGDYEQYF.